A single sample gave rise to the 5 T cell receptor beta chains below, sequenced in a study of blood T cells in healthy people across ages. For the second PCR, which ran for about 7 to 11 cycles, a sample-barcoded 5' primer and a J-beta primer mix were used. TCRdb passed the 5' RACE reads through MiXCR, listing each CDR3 protein once. This sample has 1.5 million to 2 million distinct CDR3 sequences, with about two fifths found just once. Sequencing was carried out using blood. These receptors originate from a human donor in good health.

The rearrangement uses TRBV29-1 and TRBJ2-7, with 11 positions matching TRBD1. V lost 6 bases and J lost 2; bases outside the gene matches: 15. CDR1 and CDR2 (germline): SQVTM, ANQGSEA. The CDR3 has 17 amino acids. CDR3 DNA: TGCAGCGTCAAAGGACAGGGGGCGGTGTATAGAACCTACGAGCAGTACTTC. Translation gives CSVKGQGAVYRTYEQYF.

This clonotype was seen more than once but under ten times. J is TRBJ2-1 and V is TRBV20-1, with a tentative D call TRBD1 (5 bases). Germline CDR1 reads DFQATT; CDR2 reads SNEGSKA (reference sequence). The CDR3 contains 15 residues. Trimming cost V 5 bases and J 4 bases, with 18 bases left between them. The CDR3 region has the DNA TGCAGTGCTGCCCAAGGGGTCTCGACATACAATGAGCAGTTCTTC. It yields the protein CSAAQGVSTYNEQFF.

This clonotype was seen repeatedly, ten times or more. This rearrangement joins TRBV5-1 to TRBJ2-3; 12 nucleotides line up with TRBD2. The CDR3 has 18 residues. Unmatched junction bases numbered 11, after V lost 1 base and J lost 5 bases. In germline, CDR1 is SGHRS, CDR2 YFSETQ. For the CDR3, the DNA is TGCGCCAGCAGCTTGTACGACCCTAGCGGGGGGGCCATAGATACGCAGTATTTT. Translating it yields CASSLYDPSGGAIDTQYF.

A word on this clonotype: This may be a read error, as it is one base from a much larger clone. This chain joins TRBV6-2 or TRBV6-3 and TRBJ2-1; 7 bases agree with TRBD2. This CDR3 region has 16 residues. Germline CDR1 reads MNHEY; CDR2 reads SVGEGT. CDR3 nucleotides: TGTACCAGCGGCCCTCTCCCAGCGGGGAACGAGGATGAGCAGTTCTTC. Its protein product is CTSGPLPAGNEDEQFF.

The V gene is TRBV12-3 or TRBV12-4, the J gene TRBJ2-3; D is ambiguous. The CDR3 has 11 residues. V was pared by 6 bases and J by 7 bases, with 8 bases between. The DNA for the CDR3 is TGTGCCAGCAGCCCCGGGTATACGCAGTATTTT. It codes for CASSPGYTQYF.